A single sample gave rise to the 10 T cell receptor beta chains below, sequenced in a study of CD8 T cells in ankylosing spondylitis. TCRdb re-analysed the 5' RACE reads in MiXCR, keeping a single row per CDR3 protein. The sample yields roughly 170,000 distinct CDR3 sequences, around 8.9% seen once. The sequenced sample consisted of blood, either unsorted or a sorted T cell fraction (not recorded which). The receptors shown here come from a female donor with ankylosing spondylitis or in good health (not recorded which).

This clonotype was detected a few times. The chain recombines TRBV25-1 with TRBJ1-2, with a tentative D call TRBD1 (6 bases). Germline CDR1 is MGHDK and CDR2 is SYGVNS. The CDR3 has 15 residues. Trimming left V 6 bases short and J 3 bases short, with 17 bases between. The DNA for the CDR3 is TGTGCCAGCAGGGTCCTTCAGGGGCTATACTATGGCTACACCTTC. It codes for CASRVLQGLYYGYTF.

In this sample, this clonotype turned up many times. This chain links TRBV20-1 with TRBJ1-5, with TRBD1 as a possible D gene (5 bases). V dropped 7 bases and J dropped 0 bases, with 13 bases sitting between them. The germline CDR1 and CDR2 sequences are DFQATT and SNEGSKA (reference sequence). The CDR3 spans 14 residues. The CDR3 DNA sequence: TGCAGTGTCGGCAGGGTAAATAGCAATCAGCCCCAGCATTTT. Encoded protein: CSVGRVNSNQPQHF.

This chain uses TRBV9 with TRBJ2-5; a weak D match, TRBD1 (5 bases). The V gene lost 3 bases and the J gene lost 1 base, with 10 bases spanning the gap. CDR3 length: 14 amino acids. The germline gives CDR1 SGDLS, CDR2 YYNGEE. The CDR3 spells CASSEGHIQETQYF. The CDR3 DNA reads as TGTGCCAGCAGCGAAGGACATATCCAAGAGACCCAGTACTTC.

This clonotype has just a few counts. The V call is TRBV2, the J call TRBJ2-4; unclear D gene. The V gene's germline CDR1 is SNHLY and CDR2 FYNNEI. There are 13 residues in the CDR3. Trimming removed 8 bases from V and 8 bases from J, with 16 bases in between. The CDR3 here is CASGCCGPDIQYF. CDR3 DNA: TGTGCCAGCGGCTGTTGTGGCCCGGACATTCAGTACTTC.

This clonotype was counted many times. This chain's CDR3 is CASSFVKPGDEQFF. The CDR3 DNA follows: TGTGCCAGCAGCTTCGTAAAGCCGGGGGATGAGCAGTTCTTC. V usage is TRBV7-9 and J usage is TRBJ2-1, with a weak D call TRBD2 (6 bases). V lost 3 bases and J 8 bases, leaving 14 bases between the germline ends. Germline V CDR1 and CDR2: SEHNR, FQNEAQ (reference sequence). The CDR3 has 14 amino acids.

The rearrangement joins TRBV29-1 to TRBJ1-2, with D possibly being TRBD1 (5 bases). The CDR3 extends over 12 amino acids. Germline CDR1 is SQVTM and CDR2 is ANQGSEA. V was pared by 7 bases and J by 6 bases, with 15 bases between. Written as DNA, the CDR3 is TGCAGCGCTGGATCGGACAAACATGGCTACACCTTC. It translates to CSAGSDKHGYTF.

The chain uses TRBV9 and TRBJ2-1; 10 bases line up with TRBD2. With 4 bases clipped from V and 6 bases from J, the junction kept 7 bases outside the gene matches. Germline loops: CDR1 SGDLS, CDR2 YYNGEE. The CDR3 totals 15 residues. DNA of the CDR3: TGTGCCAGCAGCTCAGCGGGAGGGTGGGGCAATGAGCAGTTCTTC. It is translated as CASSSAGGWGNEQFF.

J is TRBJ2-3 and V is TRBV15; the match to TRBD2 covers 8 bases. Looked up from germline, CDR1 is LNHNV and CDR2 is YYDKDF (reference sequence). The CDR3 has 15 amino acids. With V trimmed by 1 base and J by 4 bases, 4 bases remained unmatched. CDR3 sequence reads: CATSRVSGSADTQYF. The DNA of the CDR3 is TGTGCCACCAGCAGAGTCAGCGGGAGTGCAGATACGCAGTATTTT.

This clonotype was seen at least ten times. The rearrangement uses TRBV12-3 or TRBV12-4 and TRBJ2-7, with TRBD2 matching over 8 bases. With V trimmed by 2 bases and J by 4 bases, 7 bases remained unmatched. This CDR3 is built from 15 residues. CDR3 bases: TGTGCCAGCAGTTTATATCCGGGAGGGCCATACGAGCAGTACTTC. It codes for CASSLYPGGPYEQYF.

This clonotype was counted a few times. The V call is TRBV12-3 or TRBV12-4, the J call TRBJ1-4; D is uncertain. Trimming left V 5 bases short and J 4 bases short, with 11 bases between. This CDR3 is built from 14 residues. This CDR3 reads CASSPSDGNEKLFF. DNA of the CDR3: TGTGCCAGCAGTCCGTCGGACGGTAATGAAAAACTGTTTTTT.